The next 27 T cell receptor beta chains were all read from a single sample in a study of cytomegalovirus exposure and HLA in healthy donors. A multiplex PCR was run with 60 Vbeta primers and 13 Jbeta primers. Sequencing used immunoSEQ multiplex PCR; TCRdb keeps in-frame clones, though not all of them. Among about 120,000 clones listed, about 81% were seen once. The sample consisted of PBMCs. All receptors come from a woman aged 40 to 49 in good health and CMV-seropositive.

The J gene is TRBJ2-7, the V gene TRBV5-1; D is unclear. From germline, CDR1 is SGHRS and CDR2 YFSETQ. CDR3 length: 16 residues. V lost 0 bases and J lost 0, with 13 bases in between. CDR3: CASSLGSRPPSYEQYF. In nucleotides, the CDR3 is TGCGCCAGCAGCTTGGGTTCTAGACCACCCTCCTACGAGCAGTACTTC.

The chain links TRBV19 to TRBJ1-1; D unresolved. The CDR3 is 13 amino acids. Trimming left V 1 base short and J 4 bases short, with 7 bases between. CDR1 is LNHDA and CDR2 is SQIVND in the germline V gene (reference sequence). The CDR3 region has the DNA TGTGCCAGTAGTATAGGTATTTCCACTGAAGCTTTCTTT. It encodes CASSIGISTEAFF.

The chain links TRBV4-3 to TRBJ1-1; D ambiguous. V dropped 8 bases and J dropped 8 bases, with 15 bases sitting between them. The CDR3 is 12 residues long. CDR1 is LGHNA, CDR2 YSLEER, per germline. CDR3 in amino acids: CASGVLGTEAFF. The CDR3 nucleotides are TGCGCCAGCGGAGTCCTCGGCACAGAAGCTTTCTTT.

The table lists this clone with a few counts. The V and J genes are TRBV7-2 and TRBJ1-2, with 8 bases identical to TRBD1. Germline assignment: CDR1 SGHTA and CDR2 FQGNSA. The CDR3 has 13 residues. Trimming removed 6 bases from V and 7 bases from J; junction bases left unmatched: 7. CDR3 bases: TGTGCCAGCAGTTCACAGGGGGTCGGTGGCTACACCTTC. It translates to CASSSQGVGGYTF.

This clone was counted between two and nine times. V and J are TRBV6-6 and TRBJ2-1, with 7 nucleotides matching TRBD1. Trimming took 1 base from V and 2 from J; bases not matched to a gene: 5. The CDR3 extends over 16 amino acids. Germline CDR1 is MNHNY and CDR2 is SVGAGI (reference sequence). The CDR3 region has the DNA TGTGCCAGCAGTTACTTACGGCAGGGGGCCTACAATGAGCAGTTCTTC. This sequence encodes CASSYLRQGAYNEQFF.

The chain employs TRBV7-6 and TRBJ1-2; D is perhaps TRBD1 (5 bases). The length of the CDR3 is 13 residues. V was trimmed by 5 bases and J by 5 bases, leaving 12 bases between them. The germline CDR1 and CDR2 sequences are SGHVS and FNYEAQ. The CDR3 sequence is CASSPRVDYGYTF. CDR3 coding DNA: TGTGCCAGCAGCCCCAGGGTTGATTATGGCTACACCTTC.

V and J are TRBV7-9 and TRBJ2-3; possible D gene TRBD1, 5 bases. CDR3 size: 13 residues. Germline V gene sequence: CDR1 SEHNR, CDR2 FQNEAQ (reference sequence). Between the trimmed V and J ends, which lost 4 bases and 1 base, there was a span of 6 bases. CDR3 protein: CASSSTGTDTQYF. CDR3 sequence (DNA): TGTGCCAGCAGCTCGACAGGCACAGATACGCAGTATTTT.

J is TRBJ1-2 and V is TRBV7-9, with a weak D call TRBD1 (5 bases). CDR3 length: 15 residues. The V and J ends lost 5 bases and 2 bases respectively, with 15 bases between them. Looked up from germline, CDR1 is SEHNR and CDR2 is FQNEAQ (reference sequence). Here the CDR3 DNA reads TGTGCCAGCAGCCCCGACAGTTTGCAGAACTATGGCTACACCTTC. This encodes CASSPDSLQNYGYTF.

The gene calls are TRBV5-6 and TRBJ2-1; TRBD1 matches at 8 bases. CDR1 and CDR2 (germline): SGHDT, YYEEEE. The V gene end was trimmed by 0 bases and the J gene end by 2 bases; junction bases not matched to a gene: 7. This CDR3 contains 17 residues. For the CDR3, the DNA is TGTGCCAGCAGCTTGGCCGGCGGGACAGGACCCTACAATGAGCAGTTCTTC. Residues: CASSLAGGTGPYNEQFF. Looking up the rest from reference TRBV5-6 and TRBJ2-1 gives the full variable domain: DAGVTQSPTHLIKTRGQQVTLRCSPKSGHDTVSWYQQALGQGPQFIFQYYEEEERQRGNFPDRFSGHQFPNYSSELNVNALLLGDSALYLCASSLAGGTGPYNEQFFGPGTRLTVL.

The table lists this clone with a few counts. V and J are TRBV5-5 and TRBJ1-1, with D hard to call. The CDR3 totals 15 residues. Trimming took off 0 bases at V and 7 bases at J, with 16 bases between the two ends. The germline gives CDR1 SGHKS, CDR2 YYEKEE (reference sequence). The CDR3 spells CASSLGFAGTGEAFF. DNA of the CDR3: TGTGCCAGCAGCTTGGGTTTCGCCGGTACTGGTGAAGCTTTCTTT.

The J gene is TRBJ1-2, the V gene TRBV5-4; no reliable D call. V was trimmed by 0 bases and J by 0 bases, leaving 3 bases between them. The CDR3 loop spans 13 amino acids. The germline gives CDR1 SGHNT, CDR2 YYREEE (reference sequence). Written as DNA, the CDR3 is TGTGCCAGCAGCTTGGCGGCTAACTATGGCTACACCTTC. Protein: CASSLAANYGYTF.

This clone showed up just once. This chain joins TRBV30 and TRBJ2-1; possibly TRBD2 for D (5 bases). The CDR3 runs to 13 residues. The V gene lost 6 bases and the J gene lost 9 bases, with 18 bases spanning the gap. The germline gives CDR1 GTSNPN, CDR2 SVGIG (reference sequence). The CDR3 DNA follows: TGTGCCTGTGTGCGGCCCGGTCGGGGTGAGCAGTTCTTC. Encoded protein: CACVRPGRGEQFF.

V and J are TRBV7-9 and TRBJ2-1; 7 nucleotides align to TRBD2. This CDR3 has 13 amino acids. V was clipped by 2 bases and J by 6 bases; unmatched bases: 1. The germline gives CDR1 SEHNR, CDR2 FQNEAQ (reference sequence). CDR3 loop: CASSLLAANEQFF. CDR3 in DNA: TGTGCCAGCAGCTTACTAGCGGCCAATGAGCAGTTCTTC.

In this sample, this clone turned up once. The chain is built from TRBV9 and TRBJ2-7, with 7 bases fitting TRBD1. Germline trimming cut 4 bases from V and 0 bases from J; bases unmatched to any gene: 19. CDR1 SGDLS and CDR2 YYNGEE come from the germline V gene. The length of the CDR3 is 19 residues. The CDR3 protein is CASSPRDSEISQASYEQYF. CDR3 sequence (DNA): TGTGCCAGCAGCCCCCGGGACAGTGAGATTAGCCAGGCCTCCTACGAGCAGTACTTC.

The rearrangement links TRBV10-3 to TRBJ2-1; 7 positions agree with TRBD2. The CDR3 has 15 residues. The germline V gene encodes CDR1 ENHRY and CDR2 SYGVKD. V trimming: 0 bases; J trimming: 2 bases; junction bases outside the gene matches: 1. CDR3 sequence: CAISESAGAYNEQFF. The CDR3 nucleotides read TGTGCCATCAGTGAGTCGGCGGGGGCCTACAATGAGCAGTTCTTC.

This clone was observed a few times. The V gene is TRBV6-1, the J gene TRBJ2-7; D is possibly TRBD1 (6 bases). Germline V CDR1 and CDR2: MNHNS, SASEGT. V lost 1 base and J lost 3, with 16 bases in between. This CDR3 spans 16 amino acids. The CDR3 is CASSEVPRQARYEQYF. The CDR3 coding sequence is TGTGCCAGCAGTGAAGTACCCCGACAGGCCCGCTACGAGCAGTACTTC.

The CDR3 DNA follows: TGTGCCATCAGTTTGACAGATTCACCCACAGATACGCAGTATTTT. Protein product: CAISLTDSPTDTQYF. V is TRBV10-3 and J is TRBJ2-3, with D possibly matching TRBD1 (5 bases). Germline V gene sequence: CDR1 ENHRY, CDR2 SYGVKD. CDR3 length equals 15 residues. V gave up 5 bases and J gave up 2 bases, with 14 bases separating them.

The gene calls are TRBV10-3 and TRBJ2-5; D possibly corresponds to TRBD2 (6 bases). Trimming stripped 0 bases from V and 1 base from J, with 9 bases between. CDR3 length equals 15 residues. CDR1 ENHRY and CDR2 SYGVKD come from the germline V gene. The CDR3, as DNA: TGTGCCATCAGTGAGTCTGGGGGGTCCCAAGAGACCCAGTACTTC. Translating it yields CAISESGGSQETQYF.

V gene TRBV9 combines with J gene TRBJ2-1; a possible D gene is TRBD1 (6 bases). The V gene's germline CDR1 is SGDLS and CDR2 YYNGEE. This CDR3 is built from 15 residues. Between the trimmed V and J ends, which lost 3 bases and 0 bases, there was a span of 10 bases. The CDR3: CASSAEGDSYNEQFF. The CDR3 coding sequence is TGTGCCAGCAGCGCCGAGGGGGACTCCTACAATGAGCAGTTCTTC.

The CDR3 sequence: CASSLARAGNQPQHF. The CDR3 DNA reads as TGTGCCAGCAGCTTAGCGAGGGCCGGTAATCAGCCCCAGCATTTT. The genes are TRBV7-8 and TRBJ1-5, with unresolved D. Germline V gives CDR1 SGHVS, CDR2 FQNEAQ. The V end was cut by 0 bases, the J end by 4 bases, with 10 bases between. This CDR3 comprises 15 residues. The full variable domain, with the rest looked up from reference TRBV7-8 and TRBJ1-5, is GAGVSQSPRYKVAKRGQDVALRCDPISGHVSLFWYQQALGQGPEFLTYFQNEAQLDKSGLPSDRFFAERPEGSVSTLKIQRTQQEDSAVYLCASSLARAGNQPQHFGDGTRLSIL.

Only one count was recorded for this clone. At one end, the junction sequence differs from germline, possibly due to a read error. The J gene is TRBJ2-7, the V gene TRBV29-1; a possible D gene is TRBD2 (5 bases). CDR3 length: 12 amino acids. Germline V gives CDR1 SQVTM, CDR2 ANQGSEA. This chain's CDR3 is CSVEGEGWEQYF. For the CDR3, the DNA is TGCAGCGTCGAAGGAGAGGGCTGGGAGCAGTACTTC.

This clone has a handful of counts. This sequence joins TRBV4-2 and TRBJ1-4; possibly TRBD1 for D (5 bases). The ends were cut back, 1 base at V and 5 bases at J, with 14 bases in the middle. Germline V gene sequence: CDR1 LGHNA, CDR2 YNFKEQ. The CDR3 consists of 16 residues. CDR3 nucleotides: TGTGCCAGCAGCCAAGGCCCAACCGGGGGAAATGAAAAACTGTTTTTT. Its protein is CASSQGPTGGNEKLFF.

The chain has TRBV30 and TRBJ1-3; the D gene is possibly TRBD1 (6 bases). From germline, CDR1 is GTSNPN and CDR2 SVGIG (reference sequence). The CDR3 length is 17 residues. The V and J ends lost 0 bases and 3 bases respectively, with 18 bases between them. The CDR3 loop reads CAWSVPQWSDSGNTIYF. CDR3 nucleotide sequence: TGTGCCTGGAGTGTACCTCAGTGGTCGGACAGTGGAAACACCATATATTTT.

This clone was detected only a few times. The chain carries TRBV6-4 and TRBJ2-3; 9 nucleotides match TRBD1. This CDR3 has 15 amino acids. V lost 3 bases to trimming and J lost 2 bases; unmatched junction nucleotides: 3. CDR1 and CDR2 (germline): MRHNA, SNTAGT. The chain's CDR3 is CASSDIQGATDTQYF. CDR3 nucleotide sequence: TGTGCCAGCAGTGATATACAGGGGGCCACAGATACGCAGTATTTT.

J is TRBJ1-4 and V is TRBV5-6, with D hard to call. The CDR3 is 16 amino acids. V dropped 5 bases and J dropped 8 bases, with 22 bases sitting between them. The germline V gene encodes CDR1 SGHDT and CDR2 YYEEEE. The CDR3 nucleotides read TGTGCCAGCAGTCGCGGTAGTGGACTTTCGGTCGAAAAACTGTTTTTT. Its translation is CASSRGSGLSVEKLFF.

The V call is TRBV10-3, the J call TRBJ1-5, with 7 bases lining up with TRBD1. In germline, CDR1 is ENHRY, CDR2 SYGVKD. The ends lost 6 bases at V and 5 bases at J; junction bases unmatched: 7. This CDR3 spans 14 amino acids. The CDR3 nucleotides are TGTGCCATCAGCCCCGACAGGGATTATCAGCCCCAGCATTTT. It codes for CAISPDRDYQPQHF.

V usage is TRBV4-1 and J usage is TRBJ2-1; 12 nucleotides agree with TRBD1. Trimming removed 6 bases from V and 9 bases from J; junction bases left unmatched: 9. Germline CDR1 is MGHRA and CDR2 is YSYEKL. CDR3 length equals 15 residues. The CDR3 DNA sequence: TGCGCCAGCAGTCAGGGACAGGGGGCATTTAGTGAGCAGTTCTTC. It translates to CASSQGQGAFSEQFF.